This T cell receptor beta chain was retrieved from a study of T cell responses to AZD1222 COVID-19 vaccine. A note on this clone: Its antigen is not identified.

Whole-study results and caveats: The reported proportion of spike-specific TCRs targeting unmutated variant regions was nearly half. Baseline testing showed seropositivity in only five or six AZD1222 recipients. Two AZD1222 administrations were followed by greater Spike-specific TCR breadth and depth. No repertoire was sampled before or during the peak T cell response, only after it.

The data were produced by immunoSEQ multiplex PCR, yet TCRdb's version contains in-frame clones alone and is incomplete. The sample has about 140,000 clones, more than 80% seen once; the top ten hold less than 1%. This TCR derives from an adult in good health. Sequences were derived from peripheral blood, sampled on day 0 of MenACWY control vaccination.

The chain's CDR3 is CAISAGTGDQPQHF. Written as DNA, the CDR3 is TGTGCCATCAGTGCGGGGACAGGGGATCAGCCCCAGCATTTT. V gene TRBV10-3 combines with J gene TRBJ1-5; TRBD1 aligns across 10 bases. Germline CDR1 ENHRY, CDR2 SYGVKD. V shed 4 bases, J shed 5 bases, and the junction held 2 bases outside the gene matches. This CDR3 spans 14 amino acids.